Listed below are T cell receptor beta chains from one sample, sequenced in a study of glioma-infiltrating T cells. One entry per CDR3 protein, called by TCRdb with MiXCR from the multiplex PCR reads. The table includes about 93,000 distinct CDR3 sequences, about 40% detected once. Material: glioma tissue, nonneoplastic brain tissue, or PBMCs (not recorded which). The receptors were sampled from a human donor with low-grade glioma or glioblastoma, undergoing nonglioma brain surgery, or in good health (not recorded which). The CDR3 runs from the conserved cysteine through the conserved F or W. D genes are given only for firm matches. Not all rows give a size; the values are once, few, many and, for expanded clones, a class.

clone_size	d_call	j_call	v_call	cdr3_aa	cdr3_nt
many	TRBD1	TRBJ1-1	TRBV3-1	CASSAPGQGTTEAFF	TGTGCCAGCAGCGCTCCCGGACAGGGGACCACTGAAGCTTTCTTT
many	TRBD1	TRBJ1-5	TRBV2	CASSGSGGSQPQHF	TGTGCCAGCAGTGGTTCAGGGGGGAGTCAGCCCCAGCATTTT
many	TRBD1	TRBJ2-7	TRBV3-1	CASSQGTGNYEQYF	TGTGCCAGCAGCCAGGGGACAGGGAACTACGAGCAGTACTTC
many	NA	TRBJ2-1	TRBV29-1	CSVDQPRAYNEQFF	TGCAGCGTTGACCAGCCTAGGGCATACAATGAGCAGTTCTTC
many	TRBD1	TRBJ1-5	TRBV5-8	CASSLAPDRGNQPQHF	TGTGCCAGCAGCTTGGCCCCGGACAGGGGGAATCAGCCCCAGCATTTT
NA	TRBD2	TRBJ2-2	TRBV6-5	CASLSGGTGGLFF	TGTGCCAGCCTTTCGGGGGGGACCGGGGGGCTGTTTTTT
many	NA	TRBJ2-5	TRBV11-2	CASSLDPGSEGTQYF	TGTGCCAGCAGCTTAGATCCAGGGTCGGAAGGGACCCAGTACTTC
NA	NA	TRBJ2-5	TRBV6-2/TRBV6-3	CASSYGAGDQETQYF	TGTGCCAGCAGTTATGGGGCAGGGGACCAAGAGACTCAGTACTTC
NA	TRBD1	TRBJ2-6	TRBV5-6	CASSPDRGPGANVLTF	TGTGCCAGCAGCCCGGACAGGGGGCCTGGGGCCAACGTCCTGACTTTC
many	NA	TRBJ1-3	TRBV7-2	CASSLGRISGNTIYF	TGTGCCAGCAGCTTAGGACGGATCTCTGGAAACACCATATATTTT
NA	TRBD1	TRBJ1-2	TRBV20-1	CSAKDRGYGYAF	TGCAGCGCGAAAGACAGGGGGTATGGCTACGCCTTC
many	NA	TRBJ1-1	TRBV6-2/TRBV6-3	CASSQGAGNTEAFF	TGTGCCAGCTCTCAAGGGGCGGGGAACACTGAAGCTTTCTTT
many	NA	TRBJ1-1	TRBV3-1	CASSRGTGTEAFF	TGTGCCAGCAGCCGAGGAACTGGCACTGAAGCTTTCTTT
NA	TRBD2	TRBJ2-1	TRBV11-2	CASSRLISGRYNEQFF	TGTGCCAGCAGCCGTTTAATTAGCGGGAGGTACAATGAGCAGTTCTTC
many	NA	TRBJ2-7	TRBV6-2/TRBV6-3	CASSYGPPGEQYF	TGTGCCAGCAGTTACGGGCCACCGGGCGAGCAGTACTTC
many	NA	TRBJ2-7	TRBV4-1	CASSQVFQKSHEQYF	TGCGCCAGCAGCCAAGTATTCCAGAAGAGCCACGAGCAGTACTTC
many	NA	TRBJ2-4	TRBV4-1	CASSHTEGDPKNIQYF	TGCGCCAGCAGTCATACCGAGGGGGATCCTAAAAACATTCAGTACTTC
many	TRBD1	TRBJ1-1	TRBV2	CASRNLEGTGVNTEAFF	TGTGCCAGCAGGAACCTTGAAGGGACAGGGGTGAACACTGAAGCTTTCTTT
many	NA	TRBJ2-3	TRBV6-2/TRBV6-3	CASSSGYITDTQYF	TGTGCCAGCAGTAGCGGGTATATAACAGATACGCAGTATTTT
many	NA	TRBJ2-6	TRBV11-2	CASSSTGDSGANVLTF	TGTGCCAGCAGCTCCACGGGGGACTCTGGGGCCAACGTCCTGACTTTC
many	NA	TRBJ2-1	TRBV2	CASSVGGEQFF	TGTGCCAGCAGTGTCGGGGGTGAGCAGTTCTTC
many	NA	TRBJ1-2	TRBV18	CASSLETYGYTF	TGTGCCAGCTCACTGGAAACCTATGGCTACACCTTC
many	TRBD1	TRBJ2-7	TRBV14	CASSPGQGIFYEQYF	TGTGCCAGCAGCCCGGGACAGGGGATATTCTACGAGCAGTACTTC
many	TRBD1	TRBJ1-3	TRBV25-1	CASSEWTGGNTIYF	TGTGCCAGCAGTGAATGGACAGGGGGAAACACCATATATTTT
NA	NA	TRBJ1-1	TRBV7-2	CASSLARRRYTEAFF	TGTGCCAGCAGCTTAGCGCGGCGCCGGTACACTGAAGCTTTCTTC
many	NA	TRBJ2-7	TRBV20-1	CSASHRQATREQYF	TGCAGTGCCTCTCATCGACAGGCTACCAGGGAGCAGTACTTC
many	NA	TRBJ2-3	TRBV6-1	CASKGTTDTQYF	TGTGCCAGCAAGGGGACCACAGATACGCAGTATTTT
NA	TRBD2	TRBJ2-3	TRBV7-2	CASSSPGLAGSTRGDTQYF	TGTGCCAGCAGCTCACCGGGACTAGCGGGATCAACCAGGGGGGATACGCAGTATTTT
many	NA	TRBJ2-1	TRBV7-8	CASSTLSGGGYNEQFF	TGTGCCAGCAGCACTCTTTCGGGGGGCGGGTACAATGAGCAGTTCTTC
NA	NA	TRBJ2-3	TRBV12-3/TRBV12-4	CASSLAGDTDTQYF	TGTGCCAGCAGTTTAGCGGGGGACACAGATACGCAGTATTTT
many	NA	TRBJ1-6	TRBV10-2	CASKEIGPGVSPLHF	TGCGCCAGCAAGGAGATTGGTCCAGGTGTGTCACCCCTCCACTTT